This TCR beta chain came from a study of blood T cell repertoires in COVID-19. Looking at the study overall: PBMCs, B-cell-depleted T cells, or T cells provided the cDNA or gDNA that made up the material.

The trim removed 3 bases at V and 15 bases at J, leaving 12 bases unmatched. Germline CDR1 reads SGHTA; CDR2 reads FQGNSA. CDR3 length equals 15 residues. Clones were read by immunoSEQ multiplex PCR, and TCRdb kept only the in-frame ones, dropping some. In the table there are approximately 210,000 clones, roughly 80% of which are singletons. The chain has TRBV7-2 and TRBJ2-1; 12 bases line up with TRBD2. This clonotype originated in a human donor in a cohort sampled during active COVID-19. Input material: peripheral blood. The CDR3 DNA is TGTGCCAGCAGCTTTACGACTAGCGGGGGACTGTCGTGGTTCTTC. Protein: CASSFTTSGGLSWFF.